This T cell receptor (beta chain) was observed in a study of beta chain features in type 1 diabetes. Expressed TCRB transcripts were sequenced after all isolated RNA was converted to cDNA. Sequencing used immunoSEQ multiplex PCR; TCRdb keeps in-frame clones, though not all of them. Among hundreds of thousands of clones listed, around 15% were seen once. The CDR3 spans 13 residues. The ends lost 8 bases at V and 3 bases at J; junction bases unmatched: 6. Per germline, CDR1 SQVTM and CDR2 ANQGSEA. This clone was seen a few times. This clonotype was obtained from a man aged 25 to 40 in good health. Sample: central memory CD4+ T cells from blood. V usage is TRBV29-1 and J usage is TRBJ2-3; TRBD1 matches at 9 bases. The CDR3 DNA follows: TGCAGCATAAGGGGACAGGGAACAGATACGCAGTATTTT. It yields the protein CSIRGQGTDTQYF.